This is a list of T cell receptor beta chains from one sample in a study of T cell responses to AZD1222 COVID-19 vaccine. Only in-frame clones appear in the TCRdb table, and some are missing; sequencing was by immunoSEQ multiplex PCR. The table lists 150,000 or so clones, roughly nine tenths of them singletons. This sample comprised peripheral blood, obtained on day 0 of AZD1222 vaccination. These receptors came from an adult in good health. The CDR3 runs from the conserved cysteine through the conserved F or W. The D gene is left open where the match is weak. Clone size is stated in some rows and not others, as once, few, many or a class when expanded.

NA | TRBJ2-1 | TRBD1 | TRBV27 | TGTGCCAGCAGGGGACAGGGTCGACTAAATGAACAGTTCTTC | CASRGQGRLNEQFF
NA | TRBJ2-6 | NA | TRBV30 | TGTGCCTGGAGTAAAGGACAGAGCCCCTCTGGGGCCAACGTCCTGACTTTC | CAWSKGQSPSGANVLTF
NA | TRBJ2-6 | NA | TRBV19 | TGTGCCGCAGGTAGCAGGGCCTATAGCTCTGGGGCCAACGTCCTGACTTTC | CAAGSRAYSSGANVLTF
few | TRBJ1-6 | NA | TRBV6-1 | TGTGCCAGCAGTGAAGACAGGGAGTCACCCCTCCACTTT | CASSEDRESPLHF
NA | TRBJ2-2 | NA | TRBV19 | TGTGCCAGTAAGCGAGGGAACACCGGGGAGCTGTTTTTT | CASKRGNTGELFF
NA | TRBJ1-1 | NA | TRBV5-1 | TGCGCCACCAGGCAGATAGGGACGAACACTGAAGCTTTCTTT | CATRQIGTNTEAFF
NA | TRBJ1-1 | NA | TRBV10-3 | TGTGCCATCAGTGAGTTTGGTCCAGCGGACACTGAAGCTTTCTTT | CAISEFGPADTEAFF
NA | TRBJ2-3 | TRBD1 | TRBV3-1/TRBV3-2 | TGTGCCAGCAGCCGAAGACAGGGGTCCTTGGATACGCAGTATTTT | CASSRRQGSLDTQYF
NA | TRBJ2-1 | TRBD2 | TRBV6-2/TRBV6-3 | TGTGCCAGCAGCCAAGCGGGGGGCCCGGCCCGCCCCCAGTTCTTC | CASSQAGGPARPQFF
once | TRBJ1-6 | TRBD1 | TRBV5-1 | TGCGCCAGCGGACAGGACAGCTCCTATAATTCACCCCTCCACTTT | CASGQDSSYNSPLHF
NA | TRBJ2-3 | TRBD1 | TRBV10-3 | TGTGCCACGGCGGAGGGACAGGCCTACACAGATACGCAGTATTTT | CATAEGQAYTDTQYF
NA | TRBJ2-1 | NA | TRBV10-3 | TGTGCCATCAGTCCAGGCCGGGACTCCCCCGGGGATGAGCAGTTCTTC | CAISPGRDSPGDEQFF
NA | TRBJ2-7 | NA | TRBV11-3 | TGTGCCAGCAGCCCTCAGGCCTACGAGCAGTACTTC | CASSPQAYEQYF
NA | TRBJ1-3 | NA | TRBV19 | TGTGCCAGTAGTTTCCTGACAGGCAAAGTCTCCGGAAACACCATATATTTT | CASSFLTGKVSGNTIYF
NA | TRBJ2-3 | NA | TRBV7-2 | TGTGCCAGCAGCTTAGTTGGGGGCCCCGCAGATACGCAGTATTTT | CASSLVGGPADTQYF
NA | TRBJ2-7 | TRBD1 | TRBV7-2 | TGTGCCAGCAGCTTAGCGGGGACAGGGATAACCTACGAGCAGTACTTC | CASSLAGTGITYEQYF
NA | TRBJ2-7 | TRBD2 | TRBV3-1/TRBV3-2 | TGTGCCAGCAGCCAAGTCCCGGGACTAGGAAACTACGAGCAGTACTTC | CASSQVPGLGNYEQYF
NA | TRBJ2-7 | TRBD2 | TRBV25-1 | TGTGCCAGCAGCCGAACTAGCGGCTCCTACGAGCAGTACTTC | CASSRTSGSYEQYF
NA | TRBJ2-3 | TRBD2 | TRBV5-1 | TGCGCCAGCAGCTGGAGCGGGGGGTGGGCAGATACGCAGTATTTT | CASSWSGGWADTQYF
NA | TRBJ1-1 | TRBD1 | TRBV19 | TGTGCCAGTAGAGACAGGGGGCGGACTTCCTCGGTTGAAGCTTTCTTT | CASRDRGRTSSVEAFF
once | TRBJ2-7 | NA | TRBV19 | TGTGCCAGTAGTCCTCGAGGTACGGGGCCGATCTCCTACGAGCAGTACTTC | CASSPRGTGPISYEQYF
NA | TRBJ1-5 | TRBD1 | TRBV10-3 | TGTGCCACCAGGACAGGAGACGCTCTATTGACCAATCAGCCCCAGCATTTT | CATRTGDALLTNQPQHF
NA | TRBJ1-5 | NA | TRBV27 | TGTGCCAGCAGTTTATTTGTGGGAAGCAATCAGCCCCAGCATTTT | CASSLFVGSNQPQHF
NA | TRBJ1-1 | NA | TRBV5-1 | TGCGCCAGCTCCCGGGCACAAACGAACACTGAAGCTTTCTTT | CASSRAQTNTEAFF
NA | TRBJ2-7 | NA | TRBV19 | TGTGCCAGTAGTAAAAAGGCTCCGGCGTCAAGTTACGAGCAGTACTTC | CASSKKAPASSYEQYF
NA | TRBJ1-1 | NA | TRBV29-1 | TGCAGCGTTGAATATCTCCGGAGCGGGGATCCTGAAGCTTTCTTT | CSVEYLRSGDPEAFF
NA | TRBJ2-1 | TRBD2 | TRBV7-8 | TGTGCCAGCAGCCCTCGCCGGGGTGCGGGAGGGGTCCATGAGCAGTTCTTC | CASSPRRGAGGVHEQFF
NA | TRBJ2-3 | NA | TRBV4-3 | TGCGCCAGCAGCCAAGGGCAGGACAGCACAGATACGCAGTATTTT | CASSQGQDSTDTQYF
NA | TRBJ1-2 | NA | TRBV12-3/TRBV12-4 | TGTGCCAGCAGTCGACAGGTATCAGGCTACACCTTC | CASSRQVSGYTF
NA | TRBJ2-1 | TRBD2 | TRBV11-3 | TGTGCCAGCAGCCCAAGACTAGCGGGAGGCAGGGAGCAGTTCTTC | CASSPRLAGGREQFF
NA | TRBJ1-6 | NA | TRBV5-1 | TGCGCCAGCAGCTCACAGGGCTTGGGTTCACCCCTCCACTTT | CASSSQGLGSPLHF
NA | TRBJ1-1 | NA | TRBV4-1 | TGCGCCAGCAGCCAAGTATCGGGCACTGAAGCTTTCTTT | CASSQVSGTEAFF
NA | TRBJ1-5 | NA | TRBV5-1 | TGCGCCAGCAGCCCGGGAGGCAATCAGCCCCAGCATTTT | CASSPGGNQPQHF
NA | TRBJ2-1 | TRBD1 | TRBV6-5 | TGTGCCAGCAGCTATACAGGGGACAACAACAATGAGCAGTTCTTC | CASSYTGDNNNEQFF
NA | TRBJ2-7 | NA | TRBV13 | TGTGCCAGCAGCTCGGTGGGGGGGCGTATGGCCTACGAGCAGTACTTC | CASSSVGGRMAYEQYF
few | TRBJ2-7 | TRBD1 | TRBV5-1 | TGCGCCAGCAGGGGACAGCGGTTCTACGAGCAGTACTTC | CASRGQRFYEQYF
NA | TRBJ1-2 | TRBD1 | TRBV28 | TGTGCCAGCAGTGAAACTTCGGACAGGGCAAGGGGCTACACCTTC | CASSETSDRARGYTF
NA | TRBJ2-1 | NA | TRBV10-3 | TGTGCCATCAGTGAGGATCCAGGGGGGGGAAATGAGCAGTTCTTC | CAISEDPGGGNEQFF
NA | TRBJ1-6 | NA | TRBV5-1 | TGCGCCAGCAGCTCTTTGGGGGGGAACTCACCCCTCCACTTT | CASSSLGGNSPLHF
NA | TRBJ2-5 | TRBD2 | TRBV19 | TGTGCCAGTAGACTAGCGGGGGCTCAGACCCAGTACTTC | CASRLAGAQTQYF
once | TRBJ1-2 | NA | TRBV10-3 | TGTGCCATCAGCCCTCTCGTAACCATTAACACTGGGGTCTATGGCTACACCTTC | CAISPLVTINTGVYGYTF
NA | TRBJ2-5 | NA | TRBV27 | TGTGCCAGCAATTCCCACCCCAGGGGTGGCCAAGAGACCCAGTACTTC | CASNSHPRGGQETQYF
NA | TRBJ2-2 | NA | TRBV27 | TGTGCCAGCAGCCGGATCGCGAACACCGGGGAGCTGTTTTTT | CASSRIANTGELFF
NA | TRBJ1-1 | NA | TRBV18 | TGTGCCAGCTCACCCTCGAACACTGAAGCTTTCTTT | CASSPSNTEAFF
NA | TRBJ2-7 | TRBD1 | TRBV18 | TGTGCCAGCTCACCGTCCCGGGACAGCAGCTCCTACGAGCAGTACTTC | CASSPSRDSSSYEQYF
once | TRBJ2-2 | NA | TRBV11-2 | TGTGCCAGCAGCACCAGCTTCTCCGGGGAGCTGTTTTTT | CASSTSFSGELFF
NA | TRBJ2-1 | TRBD2 | TRBV19 | TGTGCCAGTAGCCGGGGGGGAAATGAGCAGTTCTTC | CASSRGGNEQFF
NA | TRBJ2-3 | TRBD1 | TRBV2 | TGTGCCAGCAGCTGGGACAGGAGAAAGGCGGACCTCACAGATACGCAGTATTTT | CASSWDRRKADLTDTQYF
NA | TRBJ1-6 | NA | TRBV5-6 | TGTGCCAGCAGCTTGAATAATTCACCCCTCCACTTT | CASSLNNSPLHF
NA | TRBJ2-5 | NA | TRBV14 | TGTGCCAGCAGCAAGAGGGAGACCCAGTACTTC | CASSKRETQYF
NA | TRBJ2-1 | NA | TRBV15 | TGTGCCACCAGCAGCTTATTGTGGGAGATCCCCTACAATGAGCAGTTCTTC | CATSSLLWEIPYNEQFF
NA | TRBJ2-3 | NA | TRBV6-2/TRBV6-3 | TGTGCCAGCAGTTACACTTACACAGATACGCAGTATTTT | CASSYTYTDTQYF
once | TRBJ1-3 | NA | TRBV29-1 | TGCAGCGTTCGGGGCAGTAGCTCTGGAAACACCATATATTTT | CSVRGSSSGNTIYF
NA | TRBJ2-1 | NA | TRBV12-3/TRBV12-4 | TGTGCCAGCAGTTTTGAGTACCTTGAGCAGTTCTTC | CASSFEYLEQFF
NA | TRBJ1-1 | NA | TRBV5-8 | TGTGCCAGCACTGGGTGGACAACGACAGCTTTCTTT | CASTGWTTTAFF
NA | TRBJ2-7 | NA | TRBV28 | TGTGCCAGCAGGGGGACTTTACCCTACGAGCAGTACTTC | CASRGTLPYEQYF
NA | TRBJ1-1 | NA | TRBV7-2 | TGTGCCAGCAGCTTAGGACAAGTCTCCCACACTGAAGCTTTCTTT | CASSLGQVSHTEAFF
once | TRBJ2-2 | NA | TRBV4-1 | TGCGCCAGCAGCCCCAAGACAGCCTCTGTCACCGGGGAGCTGTTTTTT | CASSPKTASVTGELFF
NA | TRBJ2-3 | TRBD2 | TRBV10-3 | TGTGCCATCAGTGAGCCCCTAATCGGGGCGGGGGGTACAGATACGCAGTATTTT | CAISEPLIGAGGTDTQYF
few | TRBJ1-5 | NA | TRBV7-2 | TGTGCCAGCAGCTTTAGGAGTAGCAATCAGCCCCAGCATTTT | CASSFRSSNQPQHF